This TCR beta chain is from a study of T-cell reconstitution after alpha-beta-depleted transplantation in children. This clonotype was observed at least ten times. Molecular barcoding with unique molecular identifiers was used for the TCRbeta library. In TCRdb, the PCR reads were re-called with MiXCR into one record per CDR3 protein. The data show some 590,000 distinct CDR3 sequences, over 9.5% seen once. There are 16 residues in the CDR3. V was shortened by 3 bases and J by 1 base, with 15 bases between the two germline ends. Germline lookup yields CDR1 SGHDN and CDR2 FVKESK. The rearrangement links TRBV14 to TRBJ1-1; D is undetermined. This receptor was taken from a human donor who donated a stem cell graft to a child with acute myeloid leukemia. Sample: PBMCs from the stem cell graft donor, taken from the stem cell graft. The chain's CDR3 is CASSHGMGIGNTEAFF. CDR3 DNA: TGTGCCAGCAGCCACGGGATGGGGATAGGGAACACTGAAGCTTTCTTT.